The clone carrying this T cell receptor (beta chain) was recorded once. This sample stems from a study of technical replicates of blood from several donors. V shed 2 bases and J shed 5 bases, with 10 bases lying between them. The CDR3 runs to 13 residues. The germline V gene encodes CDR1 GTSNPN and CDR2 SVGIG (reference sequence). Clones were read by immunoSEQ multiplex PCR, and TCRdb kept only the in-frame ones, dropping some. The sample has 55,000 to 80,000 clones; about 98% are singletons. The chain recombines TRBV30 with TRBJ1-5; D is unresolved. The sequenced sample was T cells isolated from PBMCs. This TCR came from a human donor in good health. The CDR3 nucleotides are TGTGCCTGGAGTATTACAGCCGATCAGCCCCAGCATTTT. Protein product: CAWSITADQPQHF.